These 29 T cell receptor beta chains were all obtained from the same sample, sequenced in a study of CD8 T cells in ankylosing spondylitis. The study, taken as a whole, reports: Ankylosing spondylitis blood appeared to be characterized by a TCR beta motif of 7 to 9 highly homologous variants.

Their specific antigens are unknown. TCRdb called the 5' RACE reads again in MiXCR, with one record for every CDR3 protein. Among some 800,000 distinct CDR3 sequences, about 11% were seen once, and the ten largest hold 0.45% to 0.6%. Sequencing used blood, either unsorted or a sorted T cell fraction (not recorded which). The receptors derive from a male donor with ankylosing spondylitis.

V gene TRBV12-5 combines with J gene TRBJ2-3, with 7 bases lining up with TRBD1. This CDR3 contains 14 residues. Germline values: CDR1 LGHNT, CDR2 FRNRAP. The V segment lost 7 bases and the J segment 2 bases; nucleotides outside the gene matches: 6. CDR3 sequence (DNA): TGTGCTAGTGCCAACACAGGGGTCACAGATACGCAGTATTTT. Translated: CASANTGVTDTQYF.

This clonotype was seen at least ten times. The CDR3 sequence: CASSLQRGVMQQYF. The CDR3 nucleotides are TGTGCCAGCAGCCTCCAGAGAGGCGTTATGCAGCAGTACTTC. V is TRBV7-2 and J is TRBJ2-7; D uncertain. Germline CDR1 reads SGHTA; CDR2 reads FQGNSA. The CDR3 contains 14 residues. Trimming took off 5 bases at V and 8 bases at J, with 19 bases between the two ends.

The rearrangement uses TRBV20-1 and TRBJ2-7; 9 bases fit TRBD2. CDR1 DFQATT and CDR2 SNEGSKA come from the germline V gene (reference sequence). This CDR3 contains 14 residues. Unmatched junction bases numbered 5, after V lost 4 bases and J lost 1 base. The CDR3 bases are TGCAGTGCTACTCTAGCGGGGACATCCTACGAGCAGTACTTC. It is translated as CSATLAGTSYEQYF.

A word on this clonotype: Germline is not matched at one junction end, which may reflect a read error. This chain connects TRBV5-1 to TRBJ1-2; no firm D call. The length of the CDR3 is 15 residues. Germline loops: CDR1 SGHRS, CDR2 YFSETQ. CDR3 sequence: CASSLVAGNNYGYPF. DNA of the CDR3: TGCGCCAGCAGCTTGGTTGCCGGAAACAACTATGGCTACCCCTTC.

This clonotype was seen a handful of times. The rearrangement uses TRBV5-6 and TRBJ2-7; a possible D gene is TRBD2 (5 bases). Per germline, CDR1 SGHDT and CDR2 YYEEEE. The CDR3 has 15 residues. V lost 5 bases, J lost 7 bases, and 22 bases lay in between. Here the CDR3 reads CASRLGWNSPREQYF. As DNA, the CDR3 is TGTGCCAGCAGACTAGGCTGGAACAGTCCGAGGGAGCAGTACTTC.

The sample holds many counts of this clonotype. The chain joins TRBV20-1 to TRBJ2-7, with 7 bases identical to TRBD1. The CDR3 is 12 amino acids. The ends lost 2 bases at V and 3 bases at J; junction bases unmatched: 1. CDR1 is DFQATT, CDR2 SNEGSKA, per germline (reference sequence). CDR3: CSARPGGYEQYF. The CDR3 coding sequence is TGCAGTGCTAGACCAGGGGGCTACGAGCAGTACTTC.

This clonotype has a handful of counts. This chain joins TRBV20-1 and TRBJ1-1; D remains unclear. There are 14 residues in the CDR3. V dropped 6 bases and J dropped 3 bases, with 17 bases sitting between them. Germline CDR1 and CDR2: DFQATT and SNEGSKA (reference sequence). The DNA of the CDR3 is TGCAGTGCCCGGGCCGCCTCCGGGGACACTGAAGCTTTCTTT. Protein: CSARAASGDTEAFF.

This clonotype was recorded a few times. The rearrangement uses TRBV24-1 and TRBJ1-2; no firm D call. Germline V CDR1 and CDR2: KGHDR, SFDVKD. The CDR3 spans 16 residues. Trimming shortened V by 2 bases and J by 0 bases, and 12 bases separated the two germline ends. CDR3 loop: CATSDSGEAANYGYTF. The CDR3 coding sequence is TGTGCCACCAGTGATTCTGGCGAGGCCGCTAACTATGGCTACACCTTC.

This clonotype was counted only a few times. V and J are TRBV12-3 or TRBV12-4 and TRBJ2-3; 8 positions agree with TRBD2. The CDR3 sequence is 16 residues long. The V and J ends lost 5 bases and 2 bases, in that order; junction bases with no gene match: 9. CDR3 sequence: CASSPYLGLATDTQYF. The CDR3 region has the DNA TGTGCCAGCAGTCCCTACCTTGGACTAGCCACAGATACGCAGTATTTT.

The chain couples TRBV12-3 or TRBV12-4 to TRBJ2-7; tentative D call: TRBD2 (6 bases). The V gene lost 7 bases and the J gene lost 0 bases, with 22 bases spanning the gap. CDR3 length equals 17 residues. The CDR3 DNA reads TGTGCCAGCACCCCATCGGCACGCTGGGACTCCTCCTACGAGCAGTACTTC. This gives the protein CASTPSARWDSSYEQYF.

There are a few counts of this clonotype. CDR3 protein: CASSHLGLAGGYEQFF. The CDR3 DNA sequence: TGTGCCAGCAGCCACCTGGGACTAGCGGGGGGGTATGAGCAGTTCTTC. The V gene is TRBV4-2, the J gene TRBJ2-1, with TRBD2 identical over 16 bases. With 3 bases clipped from V and 8 bases from J, the junction kept 4 bases outside the gene matches. Looked up from germline, CDR1 is LGHNA and CDR2 is YNFKEQ. There are 16 residues in the CDR3.

There are a few counts of this clonotype. The V and J genes are TRBV5-1 and TRBJ2-3; D is perhaps TRBD1 (6 bases). CDR1 is SGHRS and CDR2 is YFSETQ in the germline V gene. The CDR3 extends over 14 amino acids. V lost 4 bases to trimming and J lost 3 bases, with 12 bases between them. DNA for the CDR3: TGCGCCAGCAGCCCAAGGGGGAATACAGATACGCAGTATTTT. Protein sequence: CASSPRGNTDTQYF. Complete variable domain (other parts from reference TRBV5-1 and TRBJ2-3): KAGVTQTPRYLIKTRGQQVTLSCSPISGHRSVSWYQQTPGQGLQFLFEYFSETQRNKGNFPGRFSGRQFSNSRSEMNVSTLELGDSALYLCASSPRGNTDTQYFGPGTRLTVL.

The chain employs TRBV20-1 and TRBJ2-1; maybe TRBD2 (6 bases). Germline V CDR1 and CDR2: DFQATT, SNEGSKA (reference sequence). V lost 3 bases and J 3 bases, leaving 12 bases between the germline ends. This CDR3 is built from 14 residues. CDR3 DNA sequence: TGCAGTGCTAGTTGGGGACTTAGCTACAATGAGCAGTTCTTC. Its translation is CSASWGLSYNEQFF.

The chain combines TRBV20-1 with TRBJ2-7; D might be TRBD2 (5 bases). This CDR3 region has 13 residues. Germline CDR1 and CDR2: DFQATT and SNEGSKA (reference sequence). Deletions cut 6 bases from V and 1 base from J, with 13 bases between. CDR3 in amino acids: CSAPLEASYEQYF. The CDR3, as DNA: TGCAGTGCCCCATTGGAGGCATCCTACGAGCAGTACTTC.

This clonotype was picked up many times. The J gene is TRBJ2-1, the V gene TRBV20-1, with D hard to call. V gave up 4 bases and J gave up 6 bases, with 10 bases separating them. The germline gives CDR1 DFQATT, CDR2 SNEGSKA (reference sequence). This CDR3 contains 12 residues. CDR3 loop: CSAKRVSNEQFF. The CDR3 nucleotides are TGCAGTGCTAAAAGGGTATCCAATGAGCAGTTCTTC.

This clonotype was counted a few times. CDR3 sequence: CASSAQQGRETQYF. CDR3 bases: TGTGCCAGCAGCGCTCAACAGGGCCGAGAGACCCAGTACTTC. The V call is TRBV7-2, the J call TRBJ2-5, with a tentative D call TRBD1 (6 bases). The germline CDR1 and CDR2 sequences are SGHTA and FQGNSA. The V end lost 5 bases, the J end lost 4 bases, and 14 bases lay between the germline ends. The CDR3 covers 14 residues. Filled out from reference TRBV7-2 and TRBJ2-5, the complete variable domain reads GAGVSQSPSNKVTEKGKDVELRCDPISGHTALYWYRQSLGQGLEFLIYFQGNSAPDKSGLPSDRFSAERTGGSVSTLTIQRTQQEDSAVYLCASSAQQGRETQYFGPGTRLLVL.

There are a few counts of this clonotype. The rearrangement joins TRBV7-2 to TRBJ1-6, with D unresolved. The CDR3 has 14 amino acids. Germline CDR1 is SGHTA and CDR2 is FQGNSA. V was clipped by 2 bases and J by 7 bases, with 9 bases between them. The CDR3 DNA sequence: TGTGCCAGCAGCTTAAGGACGAGAAATTCACCCCTCCACTTT. Encoded protein: CASSLRTRNSPLHF.

The chain combines TRBV11-1 with TRBJ2-7, with TRBD2 identical over 7 bases. The CDR3 loop spans 18 amino acids. Trimming at V came to 4 bases and at J to 1 base, leaving 16 bases not matched to a gene. Per germline, CDR1 SGHAT and CDR2 FQDESV (reference sequence). The CDR3 region is CASSSPFSSSGISYEQYF. The CDR3 nucleotides are TGTGCCAGCAGCTCTCCTTTCTCTTCTAGCGGAATATCCTACGAGCAGTACTTC.

This clonotype was detected a few times. This chain joins TRBV7-2 and TRBJ1-2; D is possibly TRBD1 (6 bases). Germline CDR1 SGHTA, CDR2 FQGNSA. Trimming shortened V by 5 bases and J by 4 bases, and 20 bases separated the two germline ends. CDR3 size: 16 residues. In nucleotides, the CDR3 is TGTGCCAGCAGCCCTCATTTCAGGGGTCTCGGCTATGGCTACACCTTC. Amino acid sequence: CASSPHFRGLGYGYTF.

This chain joins TRBV12-3 or TRBV12-4 and TRBJ2-5; D gene uncertain. CDR3 length equals 15 residues. V was pared by 3 bases and J by 1 base, with 12 bases between. The CDR3 DNA sequence: TGTGCCAGCAGTTTGGTCAGAACAGCCCAAGAGACCCAGTACTTC. Amino acids: CASSLVRTAQETQYF.

This chain connects TRBV6-2 or TRBV6-3 to TRBJ2-2, with a tentative D call TRBD1 (5 bases). This CDR3 comprises 14 residues. The germline V gene encodes CDR1 MNHEY and CDR2 SVGEGT. Deletions cut 8 bases from V and 3 bases from J, with 13 bases between. The CDR3 here is CASAQGKDTGELFF. CDR3 DNA sequence: TGTGCCAGCGCCCAGGGAAAAGACACCGGGGAGCTGTTTTTT.

Only a few counts were recorded for this clonotype. V usage is TRBV5-1 and J usage is TRBJ2-7; 7 nucleotides agree with TRBD2. Germline-derived CDR1 and CDR2 are SGHRS and YFSETQ. V lost 5 bases and J lost 2; bases outside the gene matches: 13. This CDR3 contains 16 residues. In DNA form, the CDR3 reads TGCGCCAGCAGTCCCGGGACCCCAGCGGGGACCTACGAGCAGTACTTC. Protein: CASSPGTPAGTYEQYF.

The sample holds many counts of this clonotype. This chain uses TRBV24-1 with TRBJ2-1; D remains ambiguous. The V end lost 9 bases, the J end lost 8 bases, and 10 bases lay between the germline ends. Germline CDR1 and CDR2: KGHDR and SFDVKD. The CDR3 contains 11 residues. CDR3 loop: CATEIYDEQFF. The CDR3 DNA follows: TGTGCCACCGAGATATATGATGAGCAGTTCTTC.

This clonotype was detected many times. The chain combines TRBV27 with TRBJ2-7; maybe TRBD1 (5 bases). Germline CDR1 and CDR2: MNHEY and SMNVEV (reference sequence). The CDR3 has 13 residues. The V gene lost 4 bases and the J gene lost 3 bases, with 10 bases spanning the gap. CDR3 loop: CASSSRVGYEQYF. CDR3 coding DNA: TGTGCCAGCAGTTCCAGGGTCGGCTACGAGCAGTACTTC.

A few counts support this clonotype. This rearrangement joins TRBV20-1 to TRBJ1-2, with TRBD1 matching 8 bases. CDR3 length: 20 amino acids. The V gene's germline CDR1 is DFQATT and CDR2 SNEGSKA (reference sequence). With V trimmed by 3 bases and J by 7 bases, 28 bases remained unmatched. The CDR3 spells CSARFEGRGRFWDTSVGYTF. The CDR3 region has the DNA TGCAGTGCTAGGTTTGAGGGCAGGGGGCGATTCTGGGACACCTCTGTTGGCTACACCTTC.

This clonotype was counted between two and nine times. This chain joins TRBV30 and TRBJ2-5, with a tentative D call TRBD2 (5 bases). Between the trimmed V and J ends, which lost 1 base and 5 bases, there was a span of 17 bases. The length of the CDR3 is 15 residues. The germline CDR1 and CDR2 sequences are GTSNPN and SVGIG (reference sequence). CDR3 region: CAWSGVGAGTETQYF. The DNA of the CDR3 is TGTGCCTGGAGTGGGGTGGGTGCGGGTACCGAGACCCAGTACTTC. Combining the CDR3 with reference TRBV30 and TRBJ2-5 gives the whole variable domain SQTIHQWPATLVQPVGSPLSLECTVEGTSNPNLYWYRQAAGRGLQLLFYSVGIGQISSEVPQNLSASRPQDRQFILSSKKLLLSDSGFYLCAWSGVGAGTETQYFGPGTRLLVL.

J is TRBJ1-2 and V is TRBV10-3; D call uncertain. Per the germline V gene, CDR1 is ENHRY and CDR2 is SYGVKD. Trimming pared 4 bases from V and 4 bases from J, leaving 19 bases between. CDR3 length: 16 residues. CDR3 coding DNA: TGTGCCATCAGTGCGGGCGGTGCGGTGACTGGCTATGGCTACACCTTC. This sequence encodes CAISAGGAVTGYGYTF.

This clonotype was seen a few times. The J gene is TRBJ2-5, the V gene TRBV7-2, with a possible D match to TRBD1 (6 bases). V gave up 5 bases and J gave up 2 bases, with 21 bases separating them. There are 17 residues in the CDR3. Germline CDR1 and CDR2: SGHTA and FQGNSA. The CDR3 DNA reads as TGTGCCAGCAGCAGCCGTCGGACAGACCTTTTTCAAGAGACCCAGTACTTC. Translated: CASSSRRTDLFQETQYF.

This clonotype showed up many times. The germline gene is not matched at one end of the junction; a read error may be the cause. V usage is TRBV12-3 or TRBV12-4 and J usage is TRBJ2-3; 9 nucleotides agree with TRBD2. The CDR3 runs 14 residues. CDR3 loop: CASSLAGHADTQYF. DNA for the CDR3: TGTGCCAGCAGTCTAGCGGGGCATGCAGATACGCAGTATTTT.